This is a list of T cell receptor beta chains from one sample in a study of T cells in Graves' hyperthyroidism and ophthalmopathy. TCRdb itself ran the multiplex PCR reads through MiXCR, one entry per CDR3 protein. The repertoire holds 650,000 to 700,000 distinct CDR3 sequences, with roughly a sixth as singletons. Specimen: blood. The receptors derive from a man over 45 with Graves' hyperthyroidism. Both conserved end residues are part of each CDR3. Fields, in order: V gene, clone size, D gene, J gene, CDR3 protein, CDR3 DNA. D genes are given only for firm matches. Size is omitted from some rows. Given values are once, few, many or a class for expanded clones.

v_gene: TRBV6-6
abundance: -
d_gene: TRBD2
j_gene: TRBJ2-3
CDR3aa: CASSYSLLLAGGPTSTDTQYF
CDR3nt: TGTGCCAGCAGTTACTCTTTACTACTAGCGGGAGGGCCTACTAGCACAGATACGCAGTATTTT

v_gene: TRBV19
abundance: -
d_gene: TRBD2
j_gene: TRBJ2-7
CDR3aa: CASTAGTSGSRYEQYF
CDR3nt: TGTGCCAGTACCGCCGGGACTAGCGGGAGTAGGTACGAGCAGTACTTC

v_gene: TRBV7-2
abundance: many
d_gene: TRBD1
j_gene: TRBJ2-1
CDR3aa: CASSTSGGSSSYNEQFF
CDR3nt: TGTGCCAGCAGCACCTCAGGGGGCTCGAGCTCCTACAATGAGCAGTTCTTC

v_gene: TRBV20-1
abundance: -
d_gene: TRBD2
j_gene: TRBJ2-7
CDR3aa: CSAAGLARARAYEQYF
CDR3nt: TGCAGTGCGGCGGGACTAGCCAGAGCTAGAGCCTACGAGCAGTACTTC

v_gene: TRBV12-3/TRBV12-4
abundance: many
d_gene: -
j_gene: TRBJ1-4
CDR3aa: CASSPEPATNEKLFF
CDR3nt: TGTGCCAGCAGCCCTGAGCCAGCAACTAATGAAAAACTGTTTTTT

v_gene: TRBV2
abundance: many
d_gene: -
j_gene: TRBJ1-6
CDR3aa: CASIEQRHTYNSPLHF
CDR3nt: TGTGCCAGCATTGAACAGAGACACACCTATAATTCACCCCTCCACTTT

v_gene: TRBV15
abundance: few
d_gene: TRBD1
j_gene: TRBJ1-2
CDR3aa: CATSPDRDYGYTF
CDR3nt: TGTGCCACCAGCCCGGACAGGGACTATGGCTACACCTTC

v_gene: TRBV3-1
abundance: few
d_gene: -
j_gene: TRBJ2-1
CDR3aa: CASSQGVGGYNEQFF
CDR3nt: TGTGCCAGCAGCCAGGGGGTAGGAGGCTACAATGAGCAGTTCTTC

v_gene: TRBV5-6
abundance: few
d_gene: TRBD1
j_gene: TRBJ2-7
CDR3aa: CASSLLGQGASYEQYF
CDR3nt: TGTGCCAGCAGCTTGCTGGGGCAGGGGGCCTCCTACGAGCAGTACTTC

v_gene: TRBV7-2
abundance: few
d_gene: -
j_gene: TRBJ1-6
CDR3aa: CASSSRQTHNSPLHF
CDR3nt: TGTGCCAGCAGTTCCAGACAGACCCATAATTCACCCCTCCACTTT

v_gene: TRBV7-8
abundance: -
d_gene: -
j_gene: TRBJ2-1
CDR3aa: CASSPFLGRKGRWFEQFF
CDR3nt: TGTGCCAGCAGCCCTTTTCTTGGGCGGAAGGGCCGATGGTTTGAGCAGTTCTTC

v_gene: TRBV11-2
abundance: many
d_gene: -
j_gene: TRBJ2-5
CDR3aa: CASSEPLTAGTQYF
CDR3nt: TGTGCCAGCAGCGAACCATTAACCGCAGGGACCCAGTACTTC

v_gene: TRBV9
abundance: -
d_gene: -
j_gene: TRBJ2-1
CDR3aa: CASAVGYNEQFF
CDR3nt: TGTGCCAGCGCTGTCGGATACAATGAGCAGTTCTTC

v_gene: TRBV6-2/TRBV6-3
abundance: many
d_gene: -
j_gene: TRBJ1-5
CDR3aa: CASSRVRGNQPQHF
CDR3nt: TGTGCCAGCAGCCGGGTGAGAGGCAATCAGCCCCAGCATTTT

v_gene: TRBV27
abundance: many
d_gene: -
j_gene: TRBJ1-5
CDR3aa: CASSLFQARQPQHF
CDR3nt: TGTGCCAGCAGTTTATTTCAGGCACGGCAGCCCCAGCATTTT

v_gene: TRBV27
abundance: -
d_gene: -
j_gene: TRBJ1-2
CDR3aa: CASSSSRMNYGYTF
CDR3nt: TGTGCCAGCAGTTCCTCCCGTATGAACTATGGCTACACCTTC

v_gene: TRBV28
abundance: many
d_gene: -
j_gene: TRBJ1-2
CDR3aa: CASSKGKNYGYTF
CDR3nt: TGTGCCAGCAGTAAAGGGAAGAACTATGGCTACACCTTC

v_gene: TRBV10-1
abundance: -
d_gene: TRBD1
j_gene: TRBJ2-7
CDR3aa: CASSYEADRGLYEQYF
CDR3nt: TGCGCCAGCAGCTATGAAGCGGACAGGGGGCTGTACGAGCAGTACTTC

v_gene: TRBV12-3/TRBV12-4
abundance: many
d_gene: -
j_gene: TRBJ1-1
CDR3aa: CASTSTRTPGTEAFF
CDR3nt: TGTGCCAGCACCTCAACTCGGACACCGGGAACTGAAGCTTTCTTT

v_gene: TRBV5-1
abundance: -
d_gene: TRBD2
j_gene: TRBJ2-1
CDR3aa: CASSSGIAGEKQFF
CDR3nt: TGCGCCAGCAGTTCGGGGATAGCGGGAGAAAAGCAGTTCTTC